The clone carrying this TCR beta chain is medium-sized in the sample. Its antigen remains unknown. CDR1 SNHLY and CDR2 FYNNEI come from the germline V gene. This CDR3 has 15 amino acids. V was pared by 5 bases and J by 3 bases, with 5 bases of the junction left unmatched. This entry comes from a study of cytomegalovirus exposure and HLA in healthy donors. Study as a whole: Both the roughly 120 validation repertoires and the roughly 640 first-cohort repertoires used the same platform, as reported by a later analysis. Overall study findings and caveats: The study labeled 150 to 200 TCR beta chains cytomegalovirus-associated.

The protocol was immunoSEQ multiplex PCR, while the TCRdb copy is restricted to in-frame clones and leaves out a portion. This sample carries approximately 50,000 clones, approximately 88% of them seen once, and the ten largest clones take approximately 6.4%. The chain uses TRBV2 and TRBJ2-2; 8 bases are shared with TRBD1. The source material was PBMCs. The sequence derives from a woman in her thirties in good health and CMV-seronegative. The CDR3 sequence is CASSFGTGDTGELFF. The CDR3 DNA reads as TGTGCCAGCAGTTTTGGGACAGGAGACACCGGGGAGCTGTTTTTT.